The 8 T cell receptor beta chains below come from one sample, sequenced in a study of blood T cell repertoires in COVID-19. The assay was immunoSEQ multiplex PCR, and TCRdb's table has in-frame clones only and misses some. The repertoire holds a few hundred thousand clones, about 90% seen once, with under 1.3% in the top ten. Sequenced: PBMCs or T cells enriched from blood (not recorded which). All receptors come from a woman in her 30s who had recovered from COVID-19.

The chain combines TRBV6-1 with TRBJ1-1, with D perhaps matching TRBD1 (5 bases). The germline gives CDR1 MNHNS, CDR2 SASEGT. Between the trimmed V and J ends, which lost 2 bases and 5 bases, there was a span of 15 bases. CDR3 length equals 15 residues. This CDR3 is CASSERGGRRTEAFF. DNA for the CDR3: TGTGCCAGCAGTGAACGGGGGGGAAGAAGGACTGAAGCTTTCTTT.

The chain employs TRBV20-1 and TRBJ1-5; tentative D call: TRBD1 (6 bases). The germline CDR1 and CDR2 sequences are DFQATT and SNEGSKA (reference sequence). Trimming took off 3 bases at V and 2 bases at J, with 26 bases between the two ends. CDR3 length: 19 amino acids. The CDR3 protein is CSASPPLGRGGGGNQPQHF. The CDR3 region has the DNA TGCAGTGCTAGTCCACCCCTAGGAAGGGGAGGGGGTGGCAATCAGCCCCAGCATTTT.

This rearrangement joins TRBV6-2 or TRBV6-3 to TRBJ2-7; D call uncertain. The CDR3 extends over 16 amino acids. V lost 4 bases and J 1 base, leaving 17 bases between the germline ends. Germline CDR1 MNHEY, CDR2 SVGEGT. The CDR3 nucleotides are TGTGCCAGCAGTTCCGCGGCCGGCAGCTTTTCCTACGAGCAGTACTTC. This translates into CASSSAAGSFSYEQYF.

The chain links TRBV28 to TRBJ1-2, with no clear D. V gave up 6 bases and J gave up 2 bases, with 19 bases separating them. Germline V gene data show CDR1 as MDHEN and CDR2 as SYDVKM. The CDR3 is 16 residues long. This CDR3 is CASSSGEQSRNYGYTF. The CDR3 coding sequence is TGTGCCAGCAGCTCCGGGGAACAGAGCCGAAACTATGGCTACACCTTC.

CDR3 bases: TGTGCTAGGCCGCAGGGGAGCCGCTCCTACGAGCAGTACTTC. Translating it yields CARPQGSRSYEQYF. This sequence joins TRBV12-5 and TRBJ2-7, with a possible D match to TRBD1 (6 bases). CDR3 size: 14 residues. Trimming pared 9 bases from V and 0 bases from J, leaving 15 bases between. Germline V gives CDR1 LGHNT, CDR2 FRNRAP.

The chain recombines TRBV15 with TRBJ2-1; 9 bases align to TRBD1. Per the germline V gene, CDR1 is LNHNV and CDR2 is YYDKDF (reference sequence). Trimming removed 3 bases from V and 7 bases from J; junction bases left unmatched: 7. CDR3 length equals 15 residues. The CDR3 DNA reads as TGTGCCACCAGCAGGGGGGGGACAGGGAGGAATGAGCAGTTCTTC. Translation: CATSRGGTGRNEQFF.

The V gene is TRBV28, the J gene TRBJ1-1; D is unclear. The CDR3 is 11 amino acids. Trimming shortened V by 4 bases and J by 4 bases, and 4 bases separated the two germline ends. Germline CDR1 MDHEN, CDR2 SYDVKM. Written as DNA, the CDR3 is TGTGCCAGCAGTTCTCTCACTGAAGCTTTCTTT. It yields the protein CASSSLTEAFF.

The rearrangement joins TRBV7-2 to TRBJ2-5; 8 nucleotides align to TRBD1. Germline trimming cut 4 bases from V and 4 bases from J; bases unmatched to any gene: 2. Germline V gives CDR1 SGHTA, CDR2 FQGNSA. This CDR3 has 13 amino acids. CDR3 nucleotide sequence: TGTGCCAGCAGCTATACAGGGGGAGAGACCCAGTACTTC. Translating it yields CASSYTGGETQYF.